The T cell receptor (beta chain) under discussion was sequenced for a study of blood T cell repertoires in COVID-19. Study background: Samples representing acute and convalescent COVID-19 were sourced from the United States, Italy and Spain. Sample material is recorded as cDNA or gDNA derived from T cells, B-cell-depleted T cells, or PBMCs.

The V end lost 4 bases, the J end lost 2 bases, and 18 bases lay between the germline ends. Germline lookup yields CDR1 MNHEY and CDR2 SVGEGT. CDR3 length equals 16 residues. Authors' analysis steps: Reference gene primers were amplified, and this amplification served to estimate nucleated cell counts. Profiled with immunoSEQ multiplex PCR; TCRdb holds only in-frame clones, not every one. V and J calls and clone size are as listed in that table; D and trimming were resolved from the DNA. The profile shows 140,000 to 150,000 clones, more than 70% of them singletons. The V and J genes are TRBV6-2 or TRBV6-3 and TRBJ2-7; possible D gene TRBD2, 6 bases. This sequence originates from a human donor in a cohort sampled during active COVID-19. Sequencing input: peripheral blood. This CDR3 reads CASSSPAGGSAYEQYF. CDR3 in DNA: TGTGCCAGCAGTTCCCCCGCCGGGGGTAGCGCCTACGAGCAGTACTTC.